Presented here are 7 T cell receptor beta chains from one specimen sequenced in a study of human T cells and chemical hapten exposure. TCRdb redid the calling of the RACE reads with MiXCR, one entry per CDR3 protein. The sample has 95,000 to 150,000 distinct CDR3 sequences, about 11% seen once. Time point of the sample: patch test 3, about 24 weeks after DPC sensitization. Documented treatment: therapeutic diphenylcyclopropenone sensitization with weekly scalp DPC. The sequences come from whole blood, collected in connection with sensitization to the hapten diphenylcyclopropenone (DPC). Source of these receptors: a woman aged 45 to 65 with alopecia areata. Some clones in this sample may be carry-over from other donors' samples.

This clonotype appeared many times. This sequence joins TRBV12-3 or TRBV12-4 and TRBJ2-3; D gene unclear. V shed 6 bases and J shed 0 bases, with 10 bases lying between them. The CDR3 sequence is 14 residues long. CDR3 sequence (DNA): TGTGCCAGCAGCCCGCCGGGCAGCACAGATACGCAGTATTTT. Residues: CASSPPGSTDTQYF.

The rearrangement uses TRBV28 and TRBJ2-7; 13 positions agree with TRBD2. The CDR3 has 18 residues. CDR1 and CDR2 (germline): MDHEN, SYDVKM. J gave up 2 bases and V 5 bases, and 12 bases lay outside the gene matches. CDR3 loop: CASSEIEGTSGNPYEQYF. Here the CDR3 DNA reads TGTGCCAGCAGTGAAATAGAGGGGACTAGCGGGAACCCCTACGAGCAGTACTTC.

This clonotype was recorded a few times. The chain employs TRBV6-6 and TRBJ1-2, with 8 bases identical to TRBD1. The V and J ends lost 2 bases and 4 bases, in that order; junction bases with no gene match: 6. The CDR3 loop spans 15 amino acids. Germline values: CDR1 MNHNY, CDR2 SVGAGI (reference sequence). CDR3 nucleotides: TGTGCCAGCAGTTACGACAGGGGAACGGGCTATGGCTACACCTTC. As protein: CASSYDRGTGYGYTF.

The rearrangement joins TRBV6-1 to TRBJ1-1; TRBD1 aligns across 12 bases. The germline gives CDR1 MNHNS, CDR2 SASEGT. V lost 9 bases to trimming and J lost 4 bases; unmatched junction nucleotides: 3. This CDR3 has 13 residues. CDR3 sequence (DNA): TGTGCCAGTGGGACAGGGGGCGGCACTGAAGCTTTCTTT. This sequence encodes CASGTGGGTEAFF.

The gene calls are TRBV6-2 or TRBV6-3 and TRBJ2-1, with 8 positions matching TRBD1. The V gene's germline CDR1 is MNHEY and CDR2 SVGEGT. The V and J ends lost 4 bases and 4 bases, in that order; junction bases with no gene match: 6. This CDR3 region has 15 residues. The CDR3 coding sequence is TGTGCCAGCAGTTCGGGGACAGGAGGATACAATGAGCAGTTCTTC. Translation gives CASSSGTGGYNEQFF.

This clonotype was seen at least ten times. The chain carries TRBV20-1 and TRBJ2-3, with 13 bases aligning to TRBD2. This CDR3 has 15 residues. Unmatched junction bases numbered 5, after V lost 6 bases and J lost 2 bases. Germline V gene data show CDR1 as DFQATT and CDR2 as SNEGSKA (reference sequence). The CDR3 nucleotides are TGCAGTGCACCACTAGCGGGAGGGCTCACAGATACGCAGTATTTT. Amino acids: CSAPLAGGLTDTQYF.

This clonotype was counted ten times or more. The chain uses TRBV20-1 and TRBJ1-2; 7 bases line up with TRBD1. The germline gives CDR1 DFQATT, CDR2 SNEGSKA (reference sequence). The CDR3 has 13 residues. V shed 5 bases, J shed 4 bases, and the junction held 7 bases outside the gene matches. DNA for the CDR3: TGCAGTGCTTTAAAGGGGGCTAGCTATGGCTACACCTTC. Protein product: CSALKGASYGYTF.